This passage covers 29 T cell receptor beta chains from one sample sequenced in a study of control samples from healthy donors and cancer patients. Repertoires were generated with immunoSEQ multiplex PCR, while TCRdb's copy carries only in-frame clones and drops some. The data contain fewer than 200,000 clones, over 95% of them singletons. Sample: blood. The receptors were gathered from a woman in her thirties in good health.

The V and J genes are TRBV24-1 and TRBJ2-1; 8 bases line up with TRBD2. V was pared by 7 bases and J by 3 bases, with 10 bases of the junction left unmatched. In germline, CDR1 is KGHDR, CDR2 SFDVKD. The CDR3 is 16 residues long. The CDR3 DNA reads TGTGCCACCAGCGATGCGGGAGGACTCATCTACAATGAGCAGTTCTTC. Protein product: CATSDAGGLIYNEQFF.

About this clone itself: A junction end diverges from the germline sequence, so it may reflect a read error. The CDR3 protein is CAWTLLRGGTDF. The DNA of the CDR3 is TGTGCCTGGACCCTCTTACGCGGGGGAACGGACTTT. The chain has TRBV30 and TRBJ1-1, with D possibly being TRBD1 (5 bases). The CDR3 consists of 12 residues. The V gene's germline CDR1 is GTSNPN and CDR2 SVGIG (reference sequence).

This clone was observed once. This rearrangement joins TRBV15 to TRBJ2-1; 7 bases agree with TRBD2. Trimming removed 3 bases from V and 0 bases from J; junction bases left unmatched: 5. The CDR3 has 16 residues. CDR1 and CDR2 from the germline V gene are LNHNV and YYDKDF (reference sequence). CDR3 coding DNA: TGTGCCACCAGCAGCCCGGGGAGGGGCTCCTACAATGAGCAGTTCTTC. It is translated as CATSSPGRGSYNEQFF.

The chain combines TRBV18 with TRBJ1-5; D uncertain. Germline lookup yields CDR1 KGHSH and CDR2 LQKENI. The CDR3 loop spans 13 amino acids. V was pared by 1 base and J by 5 bases, with 6 bases between. The DNA of the CDR3 is TGTGCCAGCTCACCACTCCGCCATCAGCCCCAGCATTTT. Residues: CASSPLRHQPQHF.

The genes are TRBV30 and TRBJ2-1, with unresolved D. This CDR3 has 12 residues. The V end lost 5 bases, the J end lost 5 bases, and 10 bases lay between the germline ends. The germline V gene encodes CDR1 GTSNPN and CDR2 SVGIG (reference sequence). The CDR3 DNA reads as TGTGCCTGGGCCGCTGGGAACAATGAGCAGTTCTTC. Translating gives CAWAAGNNEQFF. The entire variable domain, with the rest obtained from reference TRBV30 and TRBJ2-1, is as follows: SQTIHQWPATLVQPVGSPLSLECTVEGTSNPNLYWYRQAAGRGLQLLFYSVGIGQISSEVPQNLSASRPQDRQFILSSKKLLLSDSGFYLCAWAAGNNEQFFGPGTRLTVL.

The chain combines TRBV6-4 with TRBJ2-3; 9 nucleotides align to TRBD1. CDR1 and CDR2 (germline): MRHNA, SNTAGT. The CDR3 spans 15 residues. Trimming removed 5 bases from V and 3 bases from J; junction bases left unmatched: 6. CDR3 protein: CASSPGQGMTDTQYF. CDR3 bases: TGTGCCAGCAGTCCGGGACAGGGCATGACAGATACGCAGTATTTT.

The V and J genes are TRBV18 and TRBJ1-6; the D gene is possibly TRBD1 (5 bases). This CDR3 region has 17 residues. From germline, CDR1 is KGHSH and CDR2 LQKENI. Trimming removed 3 bases at V and 5 bases at J, with 17 bases between. CDR3 coding DNA: TGTGCCAGCTCACCGACCAGTACACGGGGCCATAATTCACCCCTCCACTTT. Its translation is CASSPTSTRGHNSPLHF.

This clone has just a few counts. CDR3 nucleotides: TGTGCCAGCAGGGGTTTAGGGGGGGGAACGGACAATGAGCAGTTCTTC. This gives the protein CASRGLGGGTDNEQFF. The chain recombines TRBV25-1 with TRBJ2-1; weak D call: TRBD2 (7 bases). Germline CDR1 reads MGHDK; CDR2 reads SYGVNS. V was clipped by 6 bases and J by 5 bases, with 20 bases between them. The CDR3 has 16 residues. The whole variable domain, filled in from reference TRBV25-1 and TRBJ2-1, reads EADIYQTPRYLVIGTGKKITLECSQTMGHDKMYWYQQDPGMELHLIHYSYGVNSTEKGDLSSESTVSRIRTEHFPLTLESARPSHTSQYLCASRGLGGGTDNEQFFGPGTRLTVL.

CDR3 coding DNA: TGTGCCAGCAGCCAAAAGACAGTCTCCATTTCCTACAATGAGCAGTTCTTC. Protein product: CASSQKTVSISYNEQFF. V and J are TRBV7-9 and TRBJ2-1; D perhaps matches TRBD1 (5 bases). Trimming left V 5 bases short and J 1 base short, with 18 bases between. Germline CDR1 and CDR2: SEHNR and FQNEAQ (reference sequence). The CDR3 is 17 amino acids.

This sequence joins TRBV3-1 (or the pseudogene TRBV3-2) and TRBJ1-2; 7 nucleotides match TRBD1. The germline CDR1 and CDR2 sequences are LGHDT and YNNKEL (reference sequence). Unmatched junction bases numbered 8, after V lost 4 bases and J lost 3 bases. This CDR3 spans 15 amino acids. The CDR3 DNA is TGTGCCAGCAGCCCGACGACAGGGAACCACTATGGCTACACCTTC. Translated: CASSPTTGNHYGYTF.

The gene calls are TRBV27 and TRBJ2-2; no definite D call. V was cut by 4 bases and J by 7 bases, with 7 bases left in between. The CDR3 covers 12 residues. Germline V gives CDR1 MNHEY, CDR2 SMNVEV (reference sequence). CDR3 region: CASSSPNGELFF. CDR3 in DNA: TGTGCCAGCAGTTCTCCCAACGGGGAGCTGTTTTTT.

The chain employs TRBV30 and TRBJ2-3; weak D call: TRBD2 (5 bases). Germline V gene data show CDR1 as GTSNPN and CDR2 as SVGIG (reference sequence). The CDR3 covers 10 residues. V was clipped by 7 bases and J by 10 bases, with 12 bases between them. DNA of the CDR3: TGTGCCTTCGGACTGGTCCCGCAGTATTTT. Amino acid sequence: CAFGLVPQYF.

The chain recombines TRBV4-1 with TRBJ1-4, with TRBD1 as a possible D gene (5 bases). Germline CDR1 and CDR2: MGHRA and YSYEKL. Trimming left V 6 bases short and J 0 bases short, with 17 bases between. The CDR3 covers 17 residues. The CDR3 loop reads CASSRGQGGSTNEKLFF. The CDR3 DNA sequence: TGCGCCAGCAGTCGCGGGCAGGGTGGCTCAACTAATGAAAAACTGTTTTTT.

This clone was counted a single time. The genes are TRBV7-8 and TRBJ1-1; the D gene is possibly TRBD1 (6 bases). Trimming removed 5 bases from V and 4 bases from J, with 17 bases in between. The CDR3 loop spans 15 amino acids. The germline gives CDR1 SGHVS, CDR2 FQNEAQ. The DNA for the CDR3 is TGTGCCAGCAGCATATTACAGGGTGAGGGCACTGAAGCTTTCTTT. Translation gives CASSILQGEGTEAFF.

This chain uses TRBV29-1 with TRBJ1-1; TRBD1 aligns across 10 bases. Germline CDR1 SQVTM, CDR2 ANQGSEA. With V trimmed by 5 bases and J by 0 bases, 3 bases remained unmatched. The CDR3 is 14 residues long. The CDR3 DNA sequence: TGCAGCGTTAGGGACAGGGGATTGAACACTGAAGCTTTCTTT. As protein: CSVRDRGLNTEAFF.

The chain combines TRBV30 with TRBJ1-5; possible D gene TRBD1, 6 bases. V dropped 3 bases and J dropped 4 bases, with 13 bases sitting between them. This CDR3 region has 14 residues. From germline, CDR1 is GTSNPN and CDR2 SVGIG (reference sequence). In DNA form, the CDR3 reads TGTGCCTGGAGCGAGGGGGGGGCAAATCAGCCCCAGCATTTT. Translation gives CAWSEGGANQPQHF.

This chain connects TRBV19 to TRBJ2-4; D is possibly TRBD2 (6 bases). The V gene lost 5 bases and the J gene lost 4 bases, with 33 bases spanning the gap. Looked up from germline, CDR1 is LNHDA and CDR2 is SQIVND (reference sequence). This CDR3 has 21 residues. The CDR3 DNA sequence: TGTGCCAGTAGTGTGGGGGGAGCGGCGCGGAACTCCGCCAAAAGAAAAAACATTCAGTACTTC. Its translation is CASSVGGAARNSAKRKNIQYF.

V is TRBV5-1 and J is TRBJ2-5; D unresolved. This CDR3 contains 15 residues. Germline-derived CDR1 and CDR2 are SGHRS and YFSETQ. The V end lost 5 bases, the J end lost 2 bases, and 16 bases lay between the germline ends. Here the CDR3 reads CASSLSGRLQETQYF. CDR3 sequence (DNA): TGCGCCAGCAGTCTTTCCGGCAGGCTTCAAGAGACCCAGTACTTC.

This clone has just a few counts. The CDR3 sequence is CASSVEGTSGRETQYF. CDR3 sequence (DNA): TGTGCCAGCAGCGTAGAAGGGACTAGCGGGAGAGAGACCCAGTACTTC. V usage is TRBV9 and J usage is TRBJ2-5; 14 nucleotides agree with TRBD2. The germline CDR1 and CDR2 sequences are SGDLS and YYNGEE. The CDR3 loop spans 16 amino acids. V dropped 0 bases and J dropped 4; count of bases not matched to a gene: 2.

This clone appeared once. A read error may account for a junction end that differs from germline. Other DNA sequences in this specimen translate into the identical CDR3. The chain combines TRBV28 with TRBJ2-1; D unclear. Germline V gene lookup returns CDR1 MDHEN and CDR2 SYDVKM. The CDR3 loop spans 11 amino acids. The CDR3: CASSLYNEQFF. The CDR3 nucleotides are TGTGCCAGCAGTTTATACAACGAGCAGTTCTTC.

The chain employs TRBV28 and TRBJ1-1; no clear D gene. This CDR3 is built from 13 residues. Germline V CDR1 and CDR2: MDHEN, SYDVKM. The ends were cut back, 5 bases at V and 5 bases at J, with 12 bases in the middle. The CDR3 region has the DNA TGTGCCAGCAGTAACAGAAAAAGGACTGAAGCTTTCTTT. Translation: CASSNRKRTEAFF. Full variable domain (remainder filled in from reference TRBV28 and TRBJ1-1): DVKVTQSSRYLVKRTGEKVFLECVQDMDHENMFWYRQDPGLGLRLIYFSYDVKMKEKGDIPEGYSVSREKKERFSLILESASTNQTSMYLCASSNRKRTEAFFGQGTRLTVV.

This clone was seen once. This chain joins TRBV5-1 and TRBJ2-3, with 8 bases matching TRBD1. This CDR3 has 15 amino acids. Trimming at V came to 4 bases and at J to 5 bases, leaving 9 bases not matched to a gene. Germline V gives CDR1 SGHRS, CDR2 YFSETQ. The CDR3 protein is CASSLDRVGIDTQYF. The CDR3 nucleotides are TGCGCCAGCAGCCTGGACAGGGTAGGAATAGATACGCAGTATTTT.

This sequence joins TRBV19 and TRBJ1-2; a possible D gene is TRBD1 (5 bases). Per germline, CDR1 LNHDA and CDR2 SQIVND (reference sequence). The V gene lost 5 bases and the J gene lost 7 bases, with 23 bases spanning the gap. The CDR3 covers 16 residues. CDR3 in amino acids: CASSSVGTPRRGGYTF. The CDR3 nucleotides are TGTGCCAGTAGTTCAGTCGGGACGCCGCGACGCGGTGGCTACACCTTC.

This chain connects TRBV6-6 to TRBJ1-1, with 8 bases fitting TRBD1. In germline, CDR1 is MNHNY, CDR2 SVGAGI (reference sequence). The trim removed 7 bases at V and 9 bases at J, leaving 10 bases unmatched. This CDR3 has 13 amino acids. CDR3 protein: CASTPTFRGQAFF. CDR3 in DNA: TGTGCCAGCACCCCGACATTCAGGGGGCAAGCTTTCTTT.

The chain has TRBV30 and TRBJ2-2; TRBD2 aligns across 8 bases. Germline CDR1 reads GTSNPN; CDR2 reads SVGIG (reference sequence). V shed 4 bases and J 6 bases; nucleotides not matched to a gene: 7. The CDR3 loop spans 14 amino acids. CDR3: CAWTPSGSAGELFF. The CDR3 coding sequence is TGTGCCTGGACCCCCAGCGGGAGCGCCGGGGAGCTGTTTTTT.

The chain couples TRBV5-1 to TRBJ1-1; TRBD1 matches at 8 bases. This CDR3 comprises 14 residues. Germline lookup yields CDR1 SGHRS and CDR2 YFSETQ. V shed 3 bases and J 2 bases; nucleotides not matched to a gene: 3. CDR3 region: CASSSGQDNTEAFF. In DNA form, the CDR3 reads TGCGCCAGCAGCTCGGGACAGGATAACACTGAAGCTTTCTTT.

The CDR3 reads CASSWRLHTEAFF. CDR3 DNA: TGTGCCAGCAGTTGGAGGCTTCACACTGAAGCTTTCTTT. V and J are TRBV28 and TRBJ1-1; no clear D gene. This CDR3 region has 13 residues. V was pared by 4 bases and J by 3 bases, with 9 bases between. The germline gives CDR1 MDHEN, CDR2 SYDVKM.

The gene calls are TRBV9 and TRBJ1-1; possible D gene TRBD1, 5 bases. The germline CDR1 and CDR2 sequences are SGDLS and YYNGEE. Trimming took off 3 bases at V and 4 bases at J, with 16 bases between the two ends. The CDR3 consists of 15 residues. The CDR3 spells CASSGIPGGGTEAFF. As DNA, the CDR3 is TGTGCCAGCAGCGGGATCCCGGGGGGAGGCACTGAAGCTTTCTTT.

The chain carries TRBV7-9 and TRBJ2-5; D may be TRBD2 (5 bases). CDR3 length: 13 amino acids. CDR1 is SEHNR, CDR2 FQNEAQ, per germline (reference sequence). The V and J ends lost 5 bases and 0 bases respectively, with 7 bases between them. The CDR3 reads CASSPDYQETQYF. In DNA form, the CDR3 reads TGTGCCAGCAGCCCGGACTACCAAGAGACCCAGTACTTC.